The 7 T cell receptor beta chains in this list originate from one sample, sequenced in a study of cytomegalovirus exposure and HLA in healthy donors. The PCR was carried out with 60 Vbeta primers and 13 Jbeta primers. Data came from immunoSEQ multiplex PCR; TCRdb stores just in-frame clones and leaves some out. The sample lists fewer than 250,000 clones, 70% to 75% occurring once. The sample comprised PBMCs. The source of these receptors is a young woman in good health and CMV-seropositive.

As regards this clone: Distinct nucleotide sequences in the sample also encode this CDR3. The chain recombines TRBV11-2 with TRBJ2-7, with TRBD1 matching over 7 bases. The ends lost 5 bases at V and 3 bases at J; junction bases unmatched: 7. The CDR3 is 14 residues long. The germline V gene encodes CDR1 SGHAT and CDR2 FQNNGV. The CDR3 protein is CASSLNRGRYEQYF. In DNA, the CDR3 is TGTGCCAGCAGCCTTAACAGGGGACGCTACGAGCAGTACTTC.

V gene TRBV19 combines with J gene TRBJ2-1; possible D gene TRBD2, 5 bases. This CDR3 contains 15 residues. Germline V gene sequence: CDR1 LNHDA, CDR2 SQIVND (reference sequence). Trimming removed 7 bases at V and 2 bases at J, with 15 bases between. CDR3: CASTMGASAYNEQFF. CDR3 DNA sequence: TGTGCCAGTACTATGGGAGCGTCCGCCTACAATGAGCAGTTCTTC.

This clone is a singleton in its sample. The gene calls are TRBV19 and TRBJ1-5; no firm D call. V lost 3 bases and J 11 bases, leaving 8 bases between the germline ends. Germline V lookup: CDR1 LNHDA, CDR2 SQIVND (reference sequence). This CDR3 is 11 amino acids long. DNA of the CDR3: TGTGCCAGTAGTATCGAGGAGGCCCAGCATTTT. Residues: CASSIEEAQHF.

The chain has TRBV7-9 and TRBJ1-4, with 7 bases that match TRBD1. This CDR3 has 15 residues. CDR1 SEHNR and CDR2 FQNEAQ come from the germline V gene (reference sequence). Germline trimming cut 6 bases from V and 5 bases from J; bases unmatched to any gene: 9. CDR3 sequence reads: CASSSTRGKNEKLFF. In nucleotides, the CDR3 is TGTGCCAGCAGTTCTACCAGGGGGAAGAATGAAAAACTGTTTTTT. The full variable domain, with the rest looked up from reference TRBV7-9 and TRBJ1-4, is DTGVSQNPRHKITKRGQNVTFRCDPISEHNRLYWYRQTLGQGPEFLTYFQNEAQLEKSRLLSDRFSAERPKGSFSTLEIQRTEQGDSAMYLCASSSTRGKNEKLFFGSGTQLSVL.

V is TRBV18 and J is TRBJ1-2; the match to TRBD1 covers 10 bases. The V gene end was trimmed by 3 bases and the J gene end by 7 bases; junction bases not matched to a gene: 8. This CDR3 contains 15 residues. The V gene's germline CDR1 is KGHSH and CDR2 LQKENI. The CDR3 DNA sequence: TGTGCCAGCTCACCGAAGGGACAGGGGTTGGGTGGCTACACCTTC. Amino acids: CASSPKGQGLGGYTF.

The CDR3 protein is CSALLDTQYF. The CDR3 DNA is TGCAGCGCCCTGTTGGATACGCAGTATTTT. The chain couples TRBV29-1 to TRBJ2-3; D gene uncertain. The CDR3 length is 10 residues. The germline gives CDR1 SQVTM, CDR2 ANQGSEA. Trimming cost V 7 bases and J 6 bases, with 8 bases left between them.

About this clone: A far larger clone is a single base away, which makes a read error likely. The chain couples TRBV28 to TRBJ2-2; D perhaps matches TRBD1 (6 bases). There are 13 residues in the CDR3. Trimming removed 5 bases from V and 3 bases from J, with 7 bases in between. The germline CDR1 and CDR2 sequences are MDHEN and SYDVKM. The CDR3 region is CASSAGDTGELFF. CDR3 in DNA: TGTGCCAGCAGTGCAGGGGACACCGGGGAGCTGTTTTTT.